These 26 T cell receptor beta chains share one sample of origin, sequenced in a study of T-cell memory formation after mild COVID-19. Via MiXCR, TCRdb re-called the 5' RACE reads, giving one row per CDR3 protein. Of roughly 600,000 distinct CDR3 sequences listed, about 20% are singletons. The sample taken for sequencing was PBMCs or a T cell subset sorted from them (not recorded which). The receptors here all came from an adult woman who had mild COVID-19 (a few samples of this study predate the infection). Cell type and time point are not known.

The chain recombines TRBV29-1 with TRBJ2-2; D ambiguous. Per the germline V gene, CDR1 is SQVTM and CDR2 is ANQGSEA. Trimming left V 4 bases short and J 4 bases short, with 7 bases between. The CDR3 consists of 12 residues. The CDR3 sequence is CSVAGLTGELFF. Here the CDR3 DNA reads TGCAGCGTTGCTGGGCTCACCGGGGAGCTGTTTTTT.

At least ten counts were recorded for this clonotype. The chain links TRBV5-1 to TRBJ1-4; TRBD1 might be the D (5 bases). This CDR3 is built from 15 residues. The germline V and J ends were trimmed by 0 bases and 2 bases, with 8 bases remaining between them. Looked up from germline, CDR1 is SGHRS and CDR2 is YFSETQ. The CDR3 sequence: CASSLAGSTNEKLFF. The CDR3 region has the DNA TGCGCCAGCAGCTTGGCAGGGAGTACTAATGAAAAACTGTTTTTT.

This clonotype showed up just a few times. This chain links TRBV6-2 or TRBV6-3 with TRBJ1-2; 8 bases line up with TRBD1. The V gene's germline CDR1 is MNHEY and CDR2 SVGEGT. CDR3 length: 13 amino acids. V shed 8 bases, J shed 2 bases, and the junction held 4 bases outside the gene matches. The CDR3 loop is CASLRQGNYGYTF. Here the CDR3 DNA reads TGTGCCAGCCTTCGACAGGGGAACTATGGCTACACCTTC.

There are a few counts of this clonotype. The CDR3 protein is CSARDPTSGGTDTQYF. The CDR3, as DNA: TGCAGTGCTAGAGACCCGACTAGCGGGGGCACAGATACGCAGTATTTT. The chain is built from TRBV20-1 and TRBJ2-3, with 11 bases fitting TRBD2. This CDR3 contains 16 residues. The J segment lost 1 base and the V segment lost 0 bases, leaving 3 bases of the junction unmatched. Germline CDR1 DFQATT, CDR2 SNEGSKA (reference sequence).

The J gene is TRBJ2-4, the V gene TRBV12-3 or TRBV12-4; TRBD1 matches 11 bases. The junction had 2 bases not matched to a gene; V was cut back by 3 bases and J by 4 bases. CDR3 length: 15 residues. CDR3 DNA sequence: TGTGCCAGCAGTTTCGGGACAGGGGGGAAAAACATTCAGTACTTC. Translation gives CASSFGTGGKNIQYF.

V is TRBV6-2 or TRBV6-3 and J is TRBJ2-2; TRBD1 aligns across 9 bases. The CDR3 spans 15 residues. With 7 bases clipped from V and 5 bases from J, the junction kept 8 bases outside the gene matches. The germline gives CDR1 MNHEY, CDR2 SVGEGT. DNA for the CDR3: TGTGCCAGCACCTTAGGACAGGGGTGGACCGGGGAGCTGTTTTTT. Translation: CASTLGQGWTGELFF.

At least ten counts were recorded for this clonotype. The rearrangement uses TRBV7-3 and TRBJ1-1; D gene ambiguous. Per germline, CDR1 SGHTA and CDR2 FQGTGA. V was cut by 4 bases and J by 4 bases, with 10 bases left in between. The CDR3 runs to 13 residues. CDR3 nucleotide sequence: TGTGCCAGCAGCTCACAACGGGGCACTGAAGCTTTCTTT. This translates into CASSSQRGTEAFF.

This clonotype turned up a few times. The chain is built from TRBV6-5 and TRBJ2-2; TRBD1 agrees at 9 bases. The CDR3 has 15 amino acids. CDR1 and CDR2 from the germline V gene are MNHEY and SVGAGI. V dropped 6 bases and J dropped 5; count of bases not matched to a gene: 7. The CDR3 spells CASREGQGVTGELFF. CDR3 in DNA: TGTGCCAGCAGGGAGGGACAGGGAGTTACCGGGGAGCTGTTTTTT.

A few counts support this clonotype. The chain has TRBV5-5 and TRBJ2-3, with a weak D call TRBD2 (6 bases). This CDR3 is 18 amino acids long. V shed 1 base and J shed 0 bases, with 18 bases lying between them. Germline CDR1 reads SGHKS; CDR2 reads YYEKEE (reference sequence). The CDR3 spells CASSLRGTETPSTDTQYF. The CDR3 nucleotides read TGTGCCAGCAGCTTGCGGGGGACGGAGACCCCTAGCACAGATACGCAGTATTTT.

As DNA, the CDR3 is TGTGCCATCAGTGAGTCGACCCAGCAGTACGAGCAGTACTTC. It translates to CAISESTQQYEQYF. The rearrangement links TRBV10-3 to TRBJ2-7; the D is unclear. CDR1 is ENHRY and CDR2 is SYGVKD in the germline V gene. Trimming removed 0 bases from V and 4 bases from J, with 10 bases in between. The CDR3 is 14 residues long.

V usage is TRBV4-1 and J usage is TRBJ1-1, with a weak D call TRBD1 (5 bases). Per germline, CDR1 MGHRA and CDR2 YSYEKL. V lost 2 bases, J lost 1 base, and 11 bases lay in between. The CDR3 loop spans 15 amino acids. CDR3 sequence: CASSQHGGTNTEAFF. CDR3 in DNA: TGCGCCAGCAGCCAACACGGCGGGACGAACACTGAAGCTTTCTTT.

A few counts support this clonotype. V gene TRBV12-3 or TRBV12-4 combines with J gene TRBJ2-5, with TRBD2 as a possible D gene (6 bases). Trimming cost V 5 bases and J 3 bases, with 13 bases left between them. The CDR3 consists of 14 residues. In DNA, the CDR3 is TGTGCCAGCAGTCTACGACTAGGCGAAGAGACCCAGTACTTC. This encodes CASSLRLGEETQYF.

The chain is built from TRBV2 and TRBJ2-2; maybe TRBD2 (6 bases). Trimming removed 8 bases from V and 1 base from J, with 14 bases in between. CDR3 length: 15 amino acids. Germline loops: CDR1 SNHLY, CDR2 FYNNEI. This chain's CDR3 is CASVGASVNTGELFF. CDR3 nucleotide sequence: TGTGCCAGCGTTGGGGCTAGCGTGAACACCGGGGAGCTGTTTTTT.

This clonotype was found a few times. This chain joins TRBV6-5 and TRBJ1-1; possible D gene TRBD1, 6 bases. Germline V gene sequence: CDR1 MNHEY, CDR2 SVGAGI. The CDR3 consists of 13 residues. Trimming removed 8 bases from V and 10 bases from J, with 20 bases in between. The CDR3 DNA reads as TGTGCCAGCGGGCCAGGGGCCGAGGAGGCAGCTTTCTTT. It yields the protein CASGPGAEEAAFF.

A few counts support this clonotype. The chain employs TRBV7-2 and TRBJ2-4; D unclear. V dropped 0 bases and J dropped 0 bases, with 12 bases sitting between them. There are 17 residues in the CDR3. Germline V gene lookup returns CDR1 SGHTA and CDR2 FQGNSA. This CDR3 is CASSLARGQLAKNIQYF. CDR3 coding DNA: TGTGCCAGCAGCTTAGCGCGAGGCCAACTAGCCAAAAACATTCAGTACTTC.

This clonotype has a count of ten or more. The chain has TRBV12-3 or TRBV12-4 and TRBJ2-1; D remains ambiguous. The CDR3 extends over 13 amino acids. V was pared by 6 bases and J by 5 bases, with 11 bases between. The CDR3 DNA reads TGTGCCAGCAGGTCCGGGTTCGACAATGAGCAGTTCTTC. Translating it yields CASRSGFDNEQFF.

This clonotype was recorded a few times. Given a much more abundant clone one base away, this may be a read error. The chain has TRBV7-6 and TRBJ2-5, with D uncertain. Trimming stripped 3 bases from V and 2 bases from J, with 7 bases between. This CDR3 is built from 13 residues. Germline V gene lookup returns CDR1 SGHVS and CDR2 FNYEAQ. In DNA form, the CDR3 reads TGTGCCAGCAGCTTCGTACAGCAAGAGACCCAGTACTTC. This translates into CASSFVQQETQYF.

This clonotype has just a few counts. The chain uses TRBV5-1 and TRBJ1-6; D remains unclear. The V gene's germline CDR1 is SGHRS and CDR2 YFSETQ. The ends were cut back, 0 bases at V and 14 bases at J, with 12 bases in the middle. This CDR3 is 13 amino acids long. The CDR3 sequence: CASSLAGSLALHF. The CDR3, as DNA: TGCGCCAGCAGCTTGGCCGGCAGTTTAGCCCTCCACTTT.

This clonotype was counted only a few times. The CDR3 sequence is CASSSGQRNLGGDEQYF. CDR3 sequence (DNA): TGTGCCAGTAGTTCGGGACAGAGGAATCTAGGTGGCGACGAGCAGTACTTC. The J gene is TRBJ2-7, the V gene TRBV19; 7 positions agree with TRBD1. V was pared by 5 bases and J by 5 bases, with 18 bases of the junction left unmatched. The length of the CDR3 is 17 residues. Per germline, CDR1 LNHDA and CDR2 SQIVND (reference sequence).

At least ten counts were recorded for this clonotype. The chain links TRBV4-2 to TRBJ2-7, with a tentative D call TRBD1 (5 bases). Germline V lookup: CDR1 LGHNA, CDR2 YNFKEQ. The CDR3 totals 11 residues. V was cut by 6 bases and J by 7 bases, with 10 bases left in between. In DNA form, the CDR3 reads TGTGCCAGCAGTAAAGGACATGAGCAGTACTTC. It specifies CASSKGHEQYF.

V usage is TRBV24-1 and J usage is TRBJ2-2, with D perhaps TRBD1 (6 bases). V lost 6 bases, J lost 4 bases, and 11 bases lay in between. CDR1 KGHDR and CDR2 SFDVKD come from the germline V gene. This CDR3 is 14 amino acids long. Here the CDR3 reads CATSFTGITGELFF. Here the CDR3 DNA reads TGTGCCACCAGTTTCACAGGGATCACCGGGGAGCTGTTTTTT.

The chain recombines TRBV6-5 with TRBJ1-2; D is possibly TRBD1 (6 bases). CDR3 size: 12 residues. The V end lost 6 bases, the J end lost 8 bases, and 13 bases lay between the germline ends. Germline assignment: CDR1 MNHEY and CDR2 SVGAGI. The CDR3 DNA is TGTGCCAGCAGCCAAACAGGGCAAGGCTACACCTTC. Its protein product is CASSQTGQGYTF.

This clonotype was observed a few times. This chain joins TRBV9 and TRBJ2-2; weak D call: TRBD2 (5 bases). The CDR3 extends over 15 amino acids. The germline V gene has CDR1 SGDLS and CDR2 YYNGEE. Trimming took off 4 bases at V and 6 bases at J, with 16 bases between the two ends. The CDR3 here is CASSSTRIGSGELFF. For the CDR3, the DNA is TGTGCCAGCAGCTCAACTAGAATTGGGTCCGGGGAGCTGTTTTTT.

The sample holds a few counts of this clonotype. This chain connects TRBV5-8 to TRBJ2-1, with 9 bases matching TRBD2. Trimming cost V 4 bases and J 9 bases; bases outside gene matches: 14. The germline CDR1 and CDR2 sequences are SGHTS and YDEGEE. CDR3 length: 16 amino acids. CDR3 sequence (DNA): TGTGCCAGCAGCACCAAGGGACTAGCAGTGACGACTGAGCAGTTCTTC. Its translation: CASSTKGLAVTTEQFF.

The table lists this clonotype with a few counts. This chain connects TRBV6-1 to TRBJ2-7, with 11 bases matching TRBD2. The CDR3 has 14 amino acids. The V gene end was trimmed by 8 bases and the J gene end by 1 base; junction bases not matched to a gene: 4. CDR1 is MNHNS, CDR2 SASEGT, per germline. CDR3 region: CASLLAGGSYEQYF. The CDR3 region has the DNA TGTGCCAGCCTTCTAGCGGGGGGTTCCTACGAGCAGTACTTC.

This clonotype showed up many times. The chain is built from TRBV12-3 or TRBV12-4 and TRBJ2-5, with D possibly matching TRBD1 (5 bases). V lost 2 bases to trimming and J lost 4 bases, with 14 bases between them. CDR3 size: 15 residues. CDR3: CASSLLAGKGETQYF. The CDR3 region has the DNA TGTGCCAGCAGTTTACTGGCAGGGAAGGGAGAGACCCAGTACTTC.